This TCR beta chain was recorded in a study of cytomegalovirus exposure and HLA in healthy donors. Study-level results: Per a later analysis, roughly 17,000 TCR beta sequences showed association with HLA alleles at 0.05 false discovery rate. The authors excluded some V segments, including TRBV6-2 and TRBV6-3, as indistinguishable. As was reported, the HLA-A and HLA-B alleles of most subjects were accurately predicted from TCR beta sequences.

A few counts support this clone. Antigen unknown. 13 Jbeta primers and 60 Vbeta primers were used for the PCR. Sequencing used immunoSEQ multiplex PCR; TCRdb keeps in-frame clones, though not all of them. The repertoire has 80,000 to 100,000 clones, around 77% of them found once; the top ten carry around 3%. The CDR3 contains 15 residues. The germline gives CDR1 SGHDN, CDR2 FVKESK. With 4 bases clipped from V and 2 bases from J, the junction kept 4 bases outside the gene matches. Sequencing was performed on PBMCs. This receptor was taken from a man aged 35 to 55 in good health and CMV-seronegative. The chain couples TRBV14 to TRBJ1-5, with 8 bases lining up with TRBD1. The CDR3 here is CASSRGGQGNQPQHF. CDR3 nucleotide sequence: TGTGCCAGCAGCCGGGGGGGACAGGGCAATCAGCCCCAGCATTTT.